The 6 T cell receptor beta chains given below trace back to one sample, sequenced in a study of blood T cells in healthy people across ages. A sample-barcoded 5' primer and a J-beta primer mix were used in a second PCR of roughly 6 to 11 cycles. TCRdb fed the 5' RACE reads into MiXCR, producing one record per CDR3 protein. Of 1.5 million to 2 million distinct CDR3 sequences in the sample, around 48% were seen once. Sequenced sample: blood. The source of these receptors is a woman aged 40 to 50 in good health.

On this clonotype itself: One junction end disagrees with the germline gene, perhaps due to a read error. The genes are TRBV16 and TRBJ2-5; D call uncertain. The CDR3 has 14 residues. In germline, CDR1 is KGHSY, CDR2 FQNENV. This CDR3 reads CASSQYASQETQHF. CDR3 in DNA: TGTGCCAGCAGCCAATACGCCAGCCAAGAGACCCAGCACTTC.

This clonotype occurred a few times. The rearrangement links TRBV28 to TRBJ2-7; the match to TRBD2 covers 11 bases. Losses at the gene ends were 4 bases for V and 1 base for J; bases not matched to a gene: 12. This CDR3 spans 18 amino acids. Germline loops: CDR1 MDHEN, CDR2 SYDVKM. The CDR3 region is CASSSLAGGGRGSYEQYF. The CDR3 DNA reads as TGTGCCAGCAGTTCCCTAGCGGGGGGCGGGAGGGGATCCTACGAGCAGTACTTC.

J is TRBJ1-2 and V is TRBV20-1; tentative D call: TRBD1 (6 bases). Trimming took 5 bases from V and 5 from J, leaving 18 bases between them. This CDR3 is built from 14 residues. CDR1 is DFQATT and CDR2 is SNEGSKA in the germline V gene (reference sequence). CDR3 coding DNA: TGCAGTGCTCAAGACAGGCTGGATTATTATGGCTACACCTTC. It codes for CSAQDRLDYYGYTF.

This chain links TRBV28 with TRBJ2-4, with 13 nucleotides matching TRBD2. TRBJ2-7 matches the DNA end more closely, so the J call is doubtful. There are 15 residues in the CDR3. CDR1 is MDHEN, CDR2 SYDVKM, per germline. The CDR3 region has the DNA TGTGCCAGCAGTGGGACTAGCGGGGTGACCTACGAGCAGTACTTC. Its translation is CASSGTSGVTYEQYF.

In this sample, this clonotype turned up many times. The chain recombines TRBV7-6 with TRBJ2-1; D is undetermined. This CDR3 spans 15 amino acids. Trimming removed 0 bases from V and 2 bases from J, with 8 bases in between. CDR1 SGHVS and CDR2 FNYEAQ come from the germline V gene. CDR3 DNA sequence: TGTGCCAGCAGCTTAGCTGCCGGGCCCTACAATGAGCAGTTCTTC. Its protein is CASSLAAGPYNEQFF.

The chain links TRBV6-5 to TRBJ1-2, with TRBD1 matching over 7 bases. This CDR3 contains 13 residues. The germline V gene encodes CDR1 MNHEY and CDR2 SVGAGI. V lost 6 bases to trimming and J lost 2 bases; unmatched junction nucleotides: 3. CDR3 region: CASRAGQNYGYTF. The CDR3 nucleotides read TGTGCCAGCAGAGCGGGACAGAACTATGGCTACACCTTC.